This is a list of T cell receptor beta chains from one sample in a study of cytomegalovirus exposure and HLA in healthy donors. Profiled with immunoSEQ multiplex PCR; TCRdb holds only in-frame clones, not every one. The sample has some 150,000 clones, more than 75% seen once. Specimen: PBMCs. The receptors stem from a woman in her fifties or sixties in good health and CMV-seropositive. Each CDR3 is given with its conserved first and last residue. D genes are given only for firm matches. The listing skips clone size in some rows; elsewhere it reads once, few, many or a size class.

cdr3_aa: CASASGDVKNIQYF
cdr3_nt: TGTGCCAGCGCCAGCGGGGATGTCAAAAACATTCAGTACTTC
j_call: TRBJ2-4
clone_size: .
d_call: TRBD2
v_call: TRBV19

cdr3_aa: CASSLRRREAFF
cdr3_nt: TGTGCCAGCAGCTTAAGGAGGCGTGAAGCTTTCTTT
j_call: TRBJ1-1
clone_size: .
d_call: .
v_call: TRBV28

cdr3_aa: CASSQGSYYEQYF
cdr3_nt: TGTGCCAGCAGTCAGGGGTCCTACTACGAGCAGTACTTC
j_call: TRBJ2-7
clone_size: once
d_call: .
v_call: TRBV28

cdr3_aa: CASSYLSGTYNYGYTF
cdr3_nt: TGTGCCAGCAGTTACCTCTCCGGGACTTACAACTATGGCTACACCTTC
j_call: TRBJ1-2
clone_size: .
d_call: .
v_call: TRBV6-5

cdr3_aa: CASRSGTVNNQPQHF
cdr3_nt: TGTGCCAGCAGGTCCGGGACAGTAAACAATCAGCCCCAGCATTTT
j_call: TRBJ1-5
clone_size: .
d_call: TRBD1
v_call: TRBV2

cdr3_aa: CASTYRGPVGYTF
cdr3_nt: TGTGCCAGCACTTACAGGGGACCAGTGGGCTACACCTTC
j_call: TRBJ1-2
clone_size: .
d_call: TRBD1
v_call: TRBV2

cdr3_aa: CASSATEGYQPQHF
cdr3_nt: TGTGCCAGCAGCGCGACGGAGGGCTATCAGCCCCAGCATTTT
j_call: TRBJ1-5
clone_size: .
d_call: .
v_call: TRBV9

cdr3_aa: CASRGGASGIDGELFF
cdr3_nt: TGTGCCAGCAGGGGGGGGGCTAGCGGGATTGACGGGGAGCTGTTTTTT
j_call: TRBJ2-2
clone_size: .
d_call: TRBD2
v_call: TRBV2

cdr3_aa: CASSQVEWEGWQAFF
cdr3_nt: TGCGCCAGCAGCCAAGTAGAATGGGAGGGCTGGCAAGCTTTCTTT
j_call: TRBJ1-1
clone_size: .
d_call: .
v_call: TRBV4-1

cdr3_aa: CASSLARPRSYNEQFF
cdr3_nt: TGTGCCAGCAGCTTGGCGCGGCCTCGGTCCTACAATGAGCAGTTCTTC
j_call: TRBJ2-1
clone_size: few
d_call: .
v_call: TRBV5-6